The subject of this entry is one T cell receptor (beta chain). Its specific antigen is unknown. Base qualities were left out, and no much larger clone turns up one base away. The data are from a study of blood T cell repertoires in COVID-19 (dated by TCRdb to the early 2020s). In terms of the full investigation: Samples from collaborators originated in the United States, Italy and Spain and spanned both the acute and convalescent phases of COVID-19. The prospective study material was composed of cDNA or gDNA derived from T cells, B-cell-depleted T cells, or PBMCs. Deeply sampled blood TCRbeta repertoires from subjects exposed to, actively infected with, or recovered from COVID-19 were included in the dataset. The repertoires were made available in a free public database intended to serve as a resource for research on the immune response to SARS-CoV-2. The samples were drawn from the first 160 participants of the ongoing ImmuneRACE study and from some 1,300 subjects provided by 6 global collaborators. Sample metadata almost always included a de-identified subject ID, COVID-19 status, age in years and sex. Where available, HLA class I and class II types were obtained from metadata supplied by the sample provider rather than from assay-based typing.

TCRbeta CDR3 regions were amplified from genomic DNA by means of the immunoSEQ Assay, a bias-controlled multiplex PCR. The paper's processing steps were these. The number of nucleated cells in each sample was estimated by amplification of reference gene primers within the assay. To quantify the absolute abundance of each unique TCRbeta CDR3 rearrangement, sequence reads were collapsed and filtered. Productive Simpson clonality was computed per sample as the square root of Simpson's diversity index over productive rearrangements. Sourced from immuneACCESS, this table was stored by TCRdb with only in-frame sequences that have V and J called. A share of the clones is absent; for the studies checked, an unresolved V gene accounts for under half, and the remainder has no known explanation. V and J calls plus clone size are reproduced from that table; the DNA served to infer D and trimming. This sample holds 200,000 or so clones; about 88% were observed only once. Roughly 2.8% of the sample belongs to the ten largest clones.

Study-level results and caveats: The amount of clinical and demographic metadata varied by source and participant and was provided uncurated.

In the prospective study, participants were roughly 18 to 100 years old, resided in 25 or so geographic areas of the United States, and were enrolled through a virtual design. Cohort assignment in the prospective study relied on participant-reported clinical history from a screening survey and a study questionnaire. Recovered participants in ImmuneRACE Cohort 3 were defined by two consecutive negative NP/OP PCR tests, clearance by a healthcare professional, or resolution of symptoms. In the prospective study, whole blood, serum and a nasopharyngeal or oropharyngeal swab were collected from each participant by mobile phlebotomists. Prospective study participants could optionally give additional blood draws and questionnaires over an approximately two-month period. Before DNA extraction, blood samples from the prospective study were shipped at room temperature or frozen. CDR1 and CDR2 are read off the germline V gene as SNHLY and FYNNEI. CDR3 length: 13 amino acids, cysteine to phenylalanine. Only the CDR3 part of the read is kept: 39 bases, read in frame from the first base. The junction shows trimming of 5 bases on V and 5 bases on J, and the gene matches do not reach 3 bases of it.

The clonotype comes from a woman aged 30 to 39 who had recovered from COVID-19. The V gene is TRBV2 and the J gene is TRBJ2-4; 7 of the junction bases match TRBD1. The material sequenced was PBMCs or T cells enriched from blood (not recorded which). The sequenced DNA is TGTGCCAGCAGTCAGACAGGGCAAAACATTCAGTACTTC. This codes for CASSQTGQNIQYF.